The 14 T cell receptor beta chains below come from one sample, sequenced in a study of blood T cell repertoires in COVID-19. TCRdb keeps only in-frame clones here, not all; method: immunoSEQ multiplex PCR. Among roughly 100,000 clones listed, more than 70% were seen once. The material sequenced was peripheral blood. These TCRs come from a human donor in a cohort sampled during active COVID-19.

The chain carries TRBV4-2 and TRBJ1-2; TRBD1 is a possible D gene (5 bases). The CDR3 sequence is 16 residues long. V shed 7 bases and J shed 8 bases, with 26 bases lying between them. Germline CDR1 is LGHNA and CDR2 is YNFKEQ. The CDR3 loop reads CASNTPGSGPQYGYTF. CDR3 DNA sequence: TGTGCCAGCAACACACCCGGATCAGGGCCCCAGTACGGCTACACCTTC.

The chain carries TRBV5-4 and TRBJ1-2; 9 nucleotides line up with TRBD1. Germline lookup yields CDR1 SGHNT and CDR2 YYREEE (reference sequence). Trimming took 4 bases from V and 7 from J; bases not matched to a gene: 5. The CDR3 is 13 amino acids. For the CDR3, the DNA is TGTGCCAGCAGCGGGACAGGGTGGGGTGGCTACACCTTC. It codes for CASSGTGWGGYTF.

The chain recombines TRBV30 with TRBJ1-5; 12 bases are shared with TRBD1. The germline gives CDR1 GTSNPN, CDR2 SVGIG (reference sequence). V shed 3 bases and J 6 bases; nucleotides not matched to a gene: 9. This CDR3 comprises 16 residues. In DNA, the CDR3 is TGTGCCTGGAGGGTCGAGGGACAGGGGGCACGTCAGCCCCAGCATTTT. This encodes CAWRVEGQGARQPQHF.

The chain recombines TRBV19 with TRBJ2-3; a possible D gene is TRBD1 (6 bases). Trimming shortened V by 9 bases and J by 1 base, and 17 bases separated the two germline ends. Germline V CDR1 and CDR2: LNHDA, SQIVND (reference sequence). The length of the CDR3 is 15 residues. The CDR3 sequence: CASSRPEGGTDTQYF. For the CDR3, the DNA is TGTGCCAGCAGTCGGCCAGAGGGGGGCACAGATACGCAGTATTTT.

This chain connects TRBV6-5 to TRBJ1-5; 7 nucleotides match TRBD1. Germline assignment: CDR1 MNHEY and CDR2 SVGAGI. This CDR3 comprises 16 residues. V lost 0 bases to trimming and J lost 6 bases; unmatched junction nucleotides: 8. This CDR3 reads CASSYSSLQGGQPQHF. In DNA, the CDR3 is TGTGCCAGCAGTTACTCGTCCTTGCAGGGGGGTCAGCCCCAGCATTTT.

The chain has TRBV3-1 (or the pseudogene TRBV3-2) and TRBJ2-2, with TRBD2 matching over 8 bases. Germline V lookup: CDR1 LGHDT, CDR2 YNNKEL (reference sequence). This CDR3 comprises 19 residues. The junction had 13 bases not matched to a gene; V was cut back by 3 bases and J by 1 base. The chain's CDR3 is CASSHLGLLSGGNTGELFF. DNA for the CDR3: TGTGCCAGCAGCCACCTTGGCCTCCTCAGCGGGGGGAACACCGGGGAGCTGTTTTTT.

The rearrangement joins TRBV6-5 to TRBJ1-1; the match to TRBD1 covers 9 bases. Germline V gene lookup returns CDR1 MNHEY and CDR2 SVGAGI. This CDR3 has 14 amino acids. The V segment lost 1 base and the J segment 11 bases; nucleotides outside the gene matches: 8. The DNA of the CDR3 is TGTGCCAGCAGTTACTTACGACAGGGGGTAGAGGCTTTCTTT. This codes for CASSYLRQGVEAFF.

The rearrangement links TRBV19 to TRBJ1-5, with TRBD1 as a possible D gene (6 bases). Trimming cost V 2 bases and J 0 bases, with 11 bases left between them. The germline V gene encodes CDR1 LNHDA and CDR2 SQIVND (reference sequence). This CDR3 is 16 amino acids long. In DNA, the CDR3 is TGTGCCAGTAGTATAAGCACAGGGTATAGCAATCAGCCCCAGCATTTT. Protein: CASSISTGYSNQPQHF.

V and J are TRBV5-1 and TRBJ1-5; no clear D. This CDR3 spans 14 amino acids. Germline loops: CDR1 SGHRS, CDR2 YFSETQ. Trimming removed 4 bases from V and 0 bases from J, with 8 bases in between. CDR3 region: CASSAGFSNQPQHF. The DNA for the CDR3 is TGCGCCAGCAGCGCCGGGTTTAGCAATCAGCCCCAGCATTTT.

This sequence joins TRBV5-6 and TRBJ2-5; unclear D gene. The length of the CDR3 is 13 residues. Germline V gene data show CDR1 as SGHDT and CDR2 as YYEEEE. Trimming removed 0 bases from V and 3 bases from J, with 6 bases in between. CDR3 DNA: TGTGCCAGCAGCTTGGAACTGAAAGAGACCCAGTACTTC. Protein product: CASSLELKETQYF.

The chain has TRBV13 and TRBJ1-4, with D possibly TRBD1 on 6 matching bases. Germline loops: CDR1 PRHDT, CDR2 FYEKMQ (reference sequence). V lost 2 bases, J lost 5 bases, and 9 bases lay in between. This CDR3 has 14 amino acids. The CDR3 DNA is TGTGCCAGCAGCTTACAGGGGCCGAATGAAAAACTGTTTTTT. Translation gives CASSLQGPNEKLFF.

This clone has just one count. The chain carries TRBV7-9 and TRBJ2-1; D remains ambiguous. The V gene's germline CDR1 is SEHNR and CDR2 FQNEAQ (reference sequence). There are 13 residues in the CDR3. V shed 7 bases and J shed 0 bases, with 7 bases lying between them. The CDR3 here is CASTLSSYNEQFF. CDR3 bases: TGTGCCAGCACTCTGAGCTCCTACAATGAGCAGTTCTTC. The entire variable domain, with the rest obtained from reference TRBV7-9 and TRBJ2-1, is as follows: DTGVSQNPRHKITKRGQNVTFRCDPISEHNRLYWYRQTLGQGPEFLTYFQNEAQLEKSRLLSDRFSAERPKGSFSTLEIQRTEQGDSAMYLCASTLSSYNEQFFGPGTRLTVL.

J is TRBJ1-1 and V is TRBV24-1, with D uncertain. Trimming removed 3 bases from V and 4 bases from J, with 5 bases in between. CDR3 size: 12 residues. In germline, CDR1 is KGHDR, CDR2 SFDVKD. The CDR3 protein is CATSDAGTEAFF. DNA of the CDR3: TGTGCCACCAGTGATGCAGGCACTGAAGCTTTCTTT.

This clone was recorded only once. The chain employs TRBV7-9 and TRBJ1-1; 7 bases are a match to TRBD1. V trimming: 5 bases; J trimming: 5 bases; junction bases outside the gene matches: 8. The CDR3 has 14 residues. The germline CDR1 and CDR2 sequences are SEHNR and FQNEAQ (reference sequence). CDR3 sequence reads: CASSPRQGRTEAFF. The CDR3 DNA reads TGTGCCAGCAGCCCGCGACAGGGAAGGACTGAAGCTTTCTTT.